The 8 T cell receptor beta chains below come from one sample, sequenced in a study of T cell responses to AZD1222 COVID-19 vaccine. Generated by immunoSEQ multiplex PCR, the TCRdb table keeps only in-frame clones and is missing some. The sample includes 55,000 to 65,000 clones, 60% to 85% of them seen just once. The starting material was peripheral blood, obtained 28 days after the second AZD1222 dose. Every receptor here comes from an adult who received the AZD1222 COVID-19 vaccine.

This clone has just one count. Germline and junction disagree at one end, which may indicate a read error. The V and J genes are TRBV7-7 and TRBJ2-7; TRBD1 matches 10 bases. The CDR3 extends over 13 amino acids. The germline V gene encodes CDR1 SSHAT and CDR2 FNYEAQ (reference sequence). The CDR3 nucleotides read TGTGCTAGCAGCATGGGGACAGGGGCCGAGCAGTACTTC. It codes for CASSMGTGAEQYF.

This clone has a single count. This chain uses TRBV2 with TRBJ2-5; D is perhaps TRBD1 (6 bases). V lost 5 bases and J 7 bases, leaving 20 bases between the germline ends. Germline loops: CDR1 SNHLY, CDR2 FYNNEI. The CDR3 runs 15 residues. The CDR3 region is CASSLRTAAFGTQYF. Written as DNA, the CDR3 is TGTGCCAGCAGTCTTAGGACAGCAGCGTTTGGGACCCAGTACTTC.

The chain combines TRBV6-5 with TRBJ1-3; D is undetermined. In germline, CDR1 is MNHEY, CDR2 SVGAGI. The CDR3 covers 13 residues. V lost 5 bases and J 4 bases, leaving 9 bases between the germline ends. The chain's CDR3 is CASSLNYGNTIYF. CDR3 nucleotides: TGTGCCAGCAGTCTGAATTACGGAAACACCATATATTTT.

V and J are TRBV2 and TRBJ1-1, with 8 bases aligning to TRBD1. The V segment lost 10 bases and the J segment 6 bases; nucleotides outside the gene matches: 13. CDR1 and CDR2 (germline): SNHLY, FYNNEI. The CDR3 is 14 amino acids. The chain's CDR3 is CATRTGRVLSEAFF. CDR3 DNA sequence: TGTGCCACCAGGACAGGGAGGGTCTTATCTGAAGCTTTCTTT.

The chain links TRBV15 to TRBJ2-6; D call uncertain. The germline V and J ends were trimmed by 0 bases and 0 bases, with 3 bases remaining between them. The CDR3 has 15 amino acids. Germline values: CDR1 LNHNV, CDR2 YYDKDF (reference sequence). The CDR3 nucleotides read TGTGCCACCAGCAGAGACGTCTCTGGGGCCAACGTCCTGACTTTC. Its protein product is CATSRDVSGANVLTF. The whole variable domain, filled in from reference TRBV15 and TRBJ2-6, reads DAMVIQNPRYQVTQFGKPVTLSCSQTLNHNVMYWYQQKSSQAPKLLFHYYDKDFNNEADTPDNFQSRRPNTSFCFLDIRSPGLGDTAMYLCATSRDVSGANVLTFGAGSRLTVL.

The rearrangement joins TRBV28 to TRBJ2-3; D possibly matches TRBD1 or TRBD2 (5 bases each). CDR1 MDHEN and CDR2 SYDVKM come from the germline V gene. The CDR3 is 17 residues long. Trimming shortened V by 6 bases and J by 4 bases, and 23 bases separated the two germline ends. The chain's CDR3 is CASRPGNRDPDADTQYF. The CDR3 nucleotides read TGTGCCAGCAGACCGGGAAACCGGGACCCGGATGCAGATACGCAGTATTTT. Full variable domain (missing parts from reference TRBV28 and TRBJ2-3): DVKVTQSSRYLVKRTGEKVFLECVQDMDHENMFWYRQDPGLGLRLIYFSYDVKMKEKGDIPEGYSVSREKKERFSLILESASTNQTSMYLCASRPGNRDPDADTQYFGPGTRLTVL.

V usage is TRBV19 and J usage is TRBJ1-1, with D possibly being TRBD1 (5 bases). V dropped 4 bases and J dropped 8 bases, with 20 bases sitting between them. The CDR3 is 15 residues long. Germline V lookup: CDR1 LNHDA, CDR2 SQIVND (reference sequence). The chain's CDR3 is CASSRGTDRLGEAFF. In DNA form, the CDR3 reads TGTGCCAGTAGTAGGGGGACCGACCGGCTTGGAGAAGCTTTCTTT.

V gene TRBV19 combines with J gene TRBJ2-7; 7 bases are shared with TRBD1. This CDR3 is 13 amino acids long. Germline V gene lookup returns CDR1 LNHDA and CDR2 SQIVND (reference sequence). J was trimmed by 2 bases and V by 7 bases; bases with no gene match: 5. The CDR3 sequence is CASTGDSTYEQYF. The CDR3 DNA reads TGTGCCAGTACCGGGGACAGTACCTACGAGCAGTACTTC. Based on the CDR3 plus reference TRBV19 and TRBJ2-7, the full variable domain is DGGITQSPKYLFRKEGQNVTLSCEQNLNHDAMYWYRQDPGQGLRLIYYSQIVNDFQKGDIAEGYSVSREKKESFPLTVTSAQKNPTAFYLCASTGDSTYEQYFGPGTRLTVT.